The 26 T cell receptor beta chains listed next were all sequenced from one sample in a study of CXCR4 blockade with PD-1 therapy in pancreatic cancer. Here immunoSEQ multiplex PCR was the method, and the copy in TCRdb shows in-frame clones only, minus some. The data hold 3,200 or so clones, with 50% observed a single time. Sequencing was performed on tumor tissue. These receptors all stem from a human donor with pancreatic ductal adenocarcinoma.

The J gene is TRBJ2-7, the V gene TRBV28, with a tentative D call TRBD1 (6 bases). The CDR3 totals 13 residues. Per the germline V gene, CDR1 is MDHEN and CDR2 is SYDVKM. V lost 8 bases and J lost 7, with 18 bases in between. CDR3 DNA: TGTGCCAGCCGAGACAGGTGGGAATTAGAGCAGTACTTC. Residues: CASRDRWELEQYF.

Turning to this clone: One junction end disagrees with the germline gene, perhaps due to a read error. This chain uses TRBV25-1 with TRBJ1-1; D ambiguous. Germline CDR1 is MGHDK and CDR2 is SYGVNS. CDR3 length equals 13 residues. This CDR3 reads CASSAVGRTEAFF. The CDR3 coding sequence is TGTGCCAGTAGTGCTGTAGGGCGCACTGAAGCTTTCTTT.

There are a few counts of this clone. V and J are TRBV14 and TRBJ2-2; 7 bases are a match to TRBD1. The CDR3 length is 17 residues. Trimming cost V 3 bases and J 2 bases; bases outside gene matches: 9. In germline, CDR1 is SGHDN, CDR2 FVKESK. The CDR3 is CASSQRVGTANTGELFF. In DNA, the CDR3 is TGTGCCAGCAGCCAGAGGGTTGGGACAGCCAACACCGGGGAGCTGTTTTTT.

This chain's CDR3 is CASSQFAILSNEQFF. CDR3 sequence (DNA): TGTGCCAGCAGCCAATTTGCTATTTTAAGCAATGAGCAGTTCTTC. V gene TRBV16 combines with J gene TRBJ2-1; D is ambiguous. This CDR3 has 15 amino acids. The germline CDR1 and CDR2 sequences are KGHSY and FQNENV. Trimming cost V 1 base and J 6 bases, with 13 bases left between them.

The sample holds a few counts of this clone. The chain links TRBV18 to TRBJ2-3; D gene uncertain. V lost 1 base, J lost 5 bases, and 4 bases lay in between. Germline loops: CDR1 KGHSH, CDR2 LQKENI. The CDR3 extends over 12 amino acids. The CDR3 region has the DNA TGTGCCAGCTCACCACTCGGAGATACGCAGTATTTT. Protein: CASSPLGDTQYF.

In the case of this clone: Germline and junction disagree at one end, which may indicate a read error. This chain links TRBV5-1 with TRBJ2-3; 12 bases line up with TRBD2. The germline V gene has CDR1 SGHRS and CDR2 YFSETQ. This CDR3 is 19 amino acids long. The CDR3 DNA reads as TGCGCCAGCAGCTTATCCCTAGCGGGAGGGCGTTTCAGCACAGATATGCAGTATTTT. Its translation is CASSLSLAGGRFSTDMQYF.

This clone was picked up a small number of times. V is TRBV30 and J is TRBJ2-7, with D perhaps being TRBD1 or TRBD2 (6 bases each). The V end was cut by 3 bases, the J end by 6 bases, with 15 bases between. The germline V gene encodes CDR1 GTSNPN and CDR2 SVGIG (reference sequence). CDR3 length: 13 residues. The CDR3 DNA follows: TGTGCCTGGAGAAGGGGGGCGCTTGGCGAGCAGTACTTC. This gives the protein CAWRRGALGEQYF.

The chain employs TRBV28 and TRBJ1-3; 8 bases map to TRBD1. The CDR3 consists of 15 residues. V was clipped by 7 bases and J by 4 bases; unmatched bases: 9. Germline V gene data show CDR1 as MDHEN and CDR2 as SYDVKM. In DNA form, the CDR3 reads TGTGCCAGCAACTCCCAGGGGGCGCCCGGAAACACCATATATTTT. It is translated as CASNSQGAPGNTIYF. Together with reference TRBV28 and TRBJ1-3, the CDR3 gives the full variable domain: DVKVTQSSRYLVKRTGEKVFLECVQDMDHENMFWYRQDPGLGLRLIYFSYDVKMKEKGDIPEGYSVSREKKERFSLILESASTNQTSMYLCASNSQGAPGNTIYFGEGSWLTVV.

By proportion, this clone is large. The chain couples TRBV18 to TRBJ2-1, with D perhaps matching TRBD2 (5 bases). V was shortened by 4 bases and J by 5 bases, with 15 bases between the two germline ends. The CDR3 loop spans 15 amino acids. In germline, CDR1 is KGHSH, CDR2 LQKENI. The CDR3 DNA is TGTGCCAGCTCACGCCGTAGGACGAGGGACAATGAGCAGTTCTTC. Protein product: CASSRRRTRDNEQFF.

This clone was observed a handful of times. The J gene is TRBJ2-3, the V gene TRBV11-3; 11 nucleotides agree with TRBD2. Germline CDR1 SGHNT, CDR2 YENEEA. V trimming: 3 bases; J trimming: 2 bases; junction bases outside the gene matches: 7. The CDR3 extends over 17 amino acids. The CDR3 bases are TGTGCCAGCAGCTTGCCCCTTAGCGGGAGGGTCACAGATACGCAGTATTTT. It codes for CASSLPLSGRVTDTQYF.

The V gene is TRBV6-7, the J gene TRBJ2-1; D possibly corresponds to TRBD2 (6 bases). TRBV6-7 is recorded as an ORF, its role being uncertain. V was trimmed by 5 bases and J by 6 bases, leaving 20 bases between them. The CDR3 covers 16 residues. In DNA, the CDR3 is TGTGCCAGCAGTGTACAACATCCGGGGGTGCCCAATGAGCAGTTCTTC. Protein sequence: CASSVQHPGVPNEQFF.

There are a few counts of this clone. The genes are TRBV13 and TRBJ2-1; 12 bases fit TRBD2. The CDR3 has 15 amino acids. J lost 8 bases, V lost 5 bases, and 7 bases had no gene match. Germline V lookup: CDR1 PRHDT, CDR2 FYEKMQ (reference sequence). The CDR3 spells CASSPQTSGSDEQFF. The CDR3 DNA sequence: TGTGCCAGCAGCCCCCAGACTAGCGGGAGCGATGAGCAGTTCTTC.

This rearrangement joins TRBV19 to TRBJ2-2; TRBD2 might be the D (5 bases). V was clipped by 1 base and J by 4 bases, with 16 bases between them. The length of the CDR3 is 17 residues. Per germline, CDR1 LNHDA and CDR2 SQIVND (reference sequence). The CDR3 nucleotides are TGTGCCAGTAGTATAGCGGGGTTGGCGCGCCCCACCGGGGAGCTGTTTTTT. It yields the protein CASSIAGLARPTGELFF.

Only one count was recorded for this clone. The CDR3 coding sequence is TGTGCCTGGGACAGGGTGAAAAAGACCCAGTACTTC. Translating it yields CAWDRVKKTQYF. This chain links TRBV30 with TRBJ2-5; 7 nucleotides agree with TRBD1. The germline V gene encodes CDR1 GTSNPN and CDR2 SVGIG (reference sequence). The CDR3 consists of 12 residues. V gave up 5 bases and J gave up 6 bases; unmatched junction bases: 6.

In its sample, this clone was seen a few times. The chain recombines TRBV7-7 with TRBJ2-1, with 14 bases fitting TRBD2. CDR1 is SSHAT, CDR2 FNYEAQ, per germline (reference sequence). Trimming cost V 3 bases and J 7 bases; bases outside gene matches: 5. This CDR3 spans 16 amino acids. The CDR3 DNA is TGTGCCAGCAGCTTGGCCCGGACTAGCGGGAGGAATGAGCAGTTCTTC. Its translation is CASSLARTSGRNEQFF.

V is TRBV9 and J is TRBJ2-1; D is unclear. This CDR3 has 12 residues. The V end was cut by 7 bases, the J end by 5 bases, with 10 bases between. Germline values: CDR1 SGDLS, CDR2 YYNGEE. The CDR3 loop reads CASGRINNEQFF. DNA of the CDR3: TGTGCCAGCGGCAGGATTAACAATGAGCAGTTCTTC.

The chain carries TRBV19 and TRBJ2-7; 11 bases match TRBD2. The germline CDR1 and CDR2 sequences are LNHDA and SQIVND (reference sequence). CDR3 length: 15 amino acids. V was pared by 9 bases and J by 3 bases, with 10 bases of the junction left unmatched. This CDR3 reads CASRTSGGNRYEQYF. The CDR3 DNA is TGTGCCAGCAGAACTAGCGGGGGCAACCGCTACGAGCAGTACTTC.

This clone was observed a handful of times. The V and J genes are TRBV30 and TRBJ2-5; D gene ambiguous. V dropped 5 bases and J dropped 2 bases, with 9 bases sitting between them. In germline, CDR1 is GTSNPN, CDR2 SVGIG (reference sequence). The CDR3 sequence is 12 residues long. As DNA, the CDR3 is TGTGCCTGGGCTAACACTCAAGAGACCCAGTACTTC. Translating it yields CAWANTQETQYF.

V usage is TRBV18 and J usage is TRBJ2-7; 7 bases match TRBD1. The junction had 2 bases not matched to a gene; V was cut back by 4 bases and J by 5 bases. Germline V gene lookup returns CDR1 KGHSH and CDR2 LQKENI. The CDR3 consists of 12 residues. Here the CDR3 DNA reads TGTGCCAGCTCACGGGACAGCCACGAGCAGTACTTC. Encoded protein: CASSRDSHEQYF.

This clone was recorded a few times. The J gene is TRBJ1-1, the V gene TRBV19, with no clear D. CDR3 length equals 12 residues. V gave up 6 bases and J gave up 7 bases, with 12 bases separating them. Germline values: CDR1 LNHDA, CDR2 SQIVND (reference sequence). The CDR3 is CASSLDGYEAFF. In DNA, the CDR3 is TGTGCCAGTAGCCTAGACGGCTATGAAGCTTTCTTT.

CDR3: CASSPGRGGIQYF. CDR3 nucleotides: TGTGCCAGTAGTCCCGGGAGGGGAGGCATTCAGTACTTC. The rearrangement uses TRBV19 and TRBJ2-4, with 8 positions matching TRBD2. J lost 9 bases, V lost 5 bases, and 6 bases had no gene match. The CDR3 has 13 amino acids. Germline V lookup: CDR1 LNHDA, CDR2 SQIVND (reference sequence). The complete variable domain, with remaining parts taken from reference TRBV19 and TRBJ2-4, reads DGGITQSPKYLFRKEGQNVTLSCEQNLNHDAMYWYRQDPGQGLRLIYYSQIVNDFQKGDIAEGYSVSREKKESFPLTVTSAQKNPTAFYLCASSPGRGGIQYFGAGTRLSVL.

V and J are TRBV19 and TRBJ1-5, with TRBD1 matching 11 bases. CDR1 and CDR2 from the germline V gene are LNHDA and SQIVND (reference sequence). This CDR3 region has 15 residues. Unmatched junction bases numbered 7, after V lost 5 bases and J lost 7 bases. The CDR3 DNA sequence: TGTGCCAGTAGTTCTGTTGGGACAGGGGGGCAGCCCCAGCATTTT. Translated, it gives CASSSVGTGGQPQHF.

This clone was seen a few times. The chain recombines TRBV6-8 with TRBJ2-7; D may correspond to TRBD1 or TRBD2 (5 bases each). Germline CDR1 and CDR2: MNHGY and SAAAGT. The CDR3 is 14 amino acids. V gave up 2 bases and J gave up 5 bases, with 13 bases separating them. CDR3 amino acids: CASSYEGLANEQYF. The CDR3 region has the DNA TGTGCCAGCAGTTACGAGGGGTTGGCAAACGAGCAGTACTTC.

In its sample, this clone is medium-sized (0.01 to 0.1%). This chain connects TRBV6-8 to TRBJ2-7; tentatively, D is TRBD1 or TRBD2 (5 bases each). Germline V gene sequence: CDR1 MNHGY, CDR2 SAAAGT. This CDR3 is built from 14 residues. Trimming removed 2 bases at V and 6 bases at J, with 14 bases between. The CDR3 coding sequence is TGTGCCAGCAGTTACGGGGGTCCTGGGGGCGAGCAGTACTTC. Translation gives CASSYGGPGGEQYF.

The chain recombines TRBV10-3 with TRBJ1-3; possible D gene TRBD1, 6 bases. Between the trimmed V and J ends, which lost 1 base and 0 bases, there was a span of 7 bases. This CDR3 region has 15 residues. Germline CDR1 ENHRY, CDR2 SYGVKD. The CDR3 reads CAISEWGHSGNTIYF. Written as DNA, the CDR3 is TGTGCCATCAGTGAGTGGGGACACTCTGGAAACACCATATATTTT.

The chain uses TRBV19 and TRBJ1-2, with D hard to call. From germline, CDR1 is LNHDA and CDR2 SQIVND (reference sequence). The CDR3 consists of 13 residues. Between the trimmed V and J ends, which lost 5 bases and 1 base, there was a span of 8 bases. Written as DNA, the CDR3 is TGTGCCAGTAGTGTCGGACTTAACTATGGCTACACCTTC. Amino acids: CASSVGLNYGYTF. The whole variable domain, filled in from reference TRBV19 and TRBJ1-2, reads DGGITQSPKYLFRKEGQNVTLSCEQNLNHDAMYWYRQDPGQGLRLIYYSQIVNDFQKGDIAEGYSVSREKKESFPLTVTSAQKNPTAFYLCASSVGLNYGYTFGSGTRLTVV.